Listed below are T cell receptor beta chains from one sample, sequenced in a study of blood T cell repertoires in COVID-19. Method: immunoSEQ multiplex PCR; TCRdb's copy keeps in-frame clones and lacks some. Found here are tens of thousands of clones, 70% to 85% of them singletons; the top ten hold 3.5% to 4.5%. Sequenced material: peripheral blood. Receptor source: a man aged 60-69 years with acute or convalescent COVID-19. Both conserved end residues are part of each CDR3. A D gene is named only where the DNA matches it firmly. Some rows have no size entry. The others give once, few or many, or a class for an expanded clone.

TRBV7-9	TRBD1	TRBJ1-1	NA	TGTGCCAGCAGCCCTCAGGGGGCCACTGAAGCTTTCTTT	CASSPQGATEAFF
TRBV4-1	NA	TRBJ1-6	NA	TGCGCCAGCAGCCAAGACAGGGACTCCTATAATTCACCCCTCCACTTT	CASSQDRDSYNSPLHF
TRBV15	TRBD2	TRBJ2-1	NA	TGTGCCACCAGCAGAGTTAGCGGGGGGGCCCAAGAGCAGTTCTTC	CATSRVSGGAQEQFF
TRBV18	NA	TRBJ2-7	once	TGTGCCAGCTCACCAGTTTTTGCACAGGGAGGGGACGAGCAGTACTTC	CASSPVFAQGGDEQYF
TRBV29-1	NA	TRBJ1-2	few	TGCAGCGTTGGGGGCAGGGAATATGGCTACACCTTC	CSVGGREYGYTF
TRBV3-1/TRBV3-2	NA	TRBJ1-6	NA	TGTGCCAGCAGCCAAGAAGTTAGAGGTGGCTCACCCCTCCACTTT	CASSQEVRGGSPLHF
TRBV2	NA	TRBJ1-5	NA	TGTGCCAGCAGTGAAGGGGGAACGAGGGATCAGCCCCAGCATTTT	CASSEGGTRDQPQHF
TRBV7-9	TRBD1	TRBJ2-2	NA	TGTGCCAGCAGCTTCGACAGGGCGGGCACCGGGGAGCTGTTTTTT	CASSFDRAGTGELFF
TRBV5-4	NA	TRBJ2-2	NA	TGTGCCAGCAGCTTGTACAGGGAAGGCACCGGGGAGCTGTTTTTT	CASSLYREGTGELFF
TRBV6-6	TRBD1	TRBJ1-1	NA	TGTGCCAGTACCGGGACAGGGGATTTTTTGGGGACTGAAGCTTTCTTT	CASTGTGDFLGTEAFF
TRBV6-2/TRBV6-3	TRBD1	TRBJ1-2	NA	TGTGCCAGCAGTTACTCGGACAGGGGGGCCGCTGGCTACACCTTC	CASSYSDRGAAGYTF
TRBV24-1	NA	TRBJ2-6	NA	TGTGCCACCAGTGATCGCAGGAACTCTGGGGCCAACGTCCTGACTTTC	CATSDRRNSGANVLTF
TRBV29-1	NA	TRBJ1-1	NA	TGCAGCGGGGTCAGGGGGAACACTGAAGCTTTCTTT	CSGVRGNTEAFF
TRBV24-1	NA	TRBJ2-1	NA	TGTGCCACCTGCGCAGGGCTAGGGGGTGAGCAGTTCTTC	CATCAGLGGEQFF
TRBV5-4	TRBD1	TRBJ1-3	NA	TGTGCCAGCAGCGTCGGGACAGGGACAAACACCATATATTTT	CASSVGTGTNTIYF
TRBV11-3	NA	TRBJ1-4	NA	TGTGCCAGCAGCTTTATAGGAGACAGGTTAAATGAAAAACTGTTTTTT	CASSFIGDRLNEKLFF
TRBV24-1	TRBD1	TRBJ1-6	once	TGTGCCACCGCCTCCGGGACAGATAATTCACCCCTCCACTTT	CATASGTDNSPLHF
TRBV18	TRBD2	TRBJ2-1	NA	TGTGCCAGCTCACCACCGGGACTAGCGGGGGCCGGGGAGCAGTTCTTC	CASSPPGLAGAGEQFF
TRBV18	NA	TRBJ2-3	NA	TGTGCCAGCCAGGGGTTAACTAGCACAGATACGCAGTATTTT	CASQGLTSTDTQYF
TRBV7-3	NA	TRBJ1-6	NA	TGTGCCAGCAGCTTAACGGCAGGGTCGAGTTCACCCCTCCACTTT	CASSLTAGSSSPLHF
TRBV29-1	TRBD1	TRBJ1-5	NA	TGCAGCGTGGGTACAGGGGAGGGCAATCAGCCCCAGCATTTT	CSVGTGEGNQPQHF
TRBV28	NA	TRBJ1-2	NA	TGTGCCAGCAGTTTCGGCAGGGGTGATCGGGGCTACACCTTC	CASSFGRGDRGYTF
TRBV6-1	TRBD1	TRBJ2-1	NA	TGTGCCAGCAGTGAAGGGGGACAGAGTTACAATGAGCAGTTCTTC	CASSEGGQSYNEQFF
TRBV9	NA	TRBJ2-5	NA	TGTGCCAGCAGCCCCCGAACAGGGTCGACTCAAGAGACCCAGTACTTC	CASSPRTGSTQETQYF
TRBV29-1	TRBD1	TRBJ1-1	NA	TGCAGCGTCGGTGGACAGGGCAAAACTTTCTTT	CSVGGQGKTFF
TRBV7-3	NA	TRBJ1-4	NA	TGTGCCAGCAGCTTGACAGGAGGTCATGGGGGTAATGAAAAACTGTTTTTT	CASSLTGGHGGNEKLFF
TRBV7-9	TRBD1	TRBJ1-2	NA	TGTGCCAGCAGTCCCCAGGGGGAATCTGGCTACACCTTC	CASSPQGESGYTF
TRBV27	NA	TRBJ1-3	NA	TGTGCCAGCAGTAGAACCGAGTCTGGAAACACCATATATTTT	CASSRTESGNTIYF
TRBV30	NA	TRBJ1-1	NA	TGTGCCTGGAGTGTGGCGGGAGCTGAAGCTTTCTTT	CAWSVAGAEAFF
TRBV5-6	NA	TRBJ1-5	once	TGTGCCAGCAGCTTCTATAGCCGACAGCCGGGTTCGATCGGAGCCCAGCATTTT	CASSFYSRQPGSIGAQHF
TRBV28	TRBD1	TRBJ1-2	NA	TGTGCCATCAACCGGGACAGCCTTAACTATGGCTACACCTTC	CAINRDSLNYGYTF
TRBV4-1	NA	TRBJ1-2	NA	TGCGCCACCCAAGGGTGGGGAGATGGCTACACCTTC	CATQGWGDGYTF
TRBV2	NA	TRBJ2-2	medium-sized	TGTGCCAAATTACAGGCAACCGGGGAGCTGTTTTTT	CAKLQATGELFF
TRBV6-5	NA	TRBJ1-2	NA	TGTGCCAGCAGTTTAATATTCTATGGCTACACCTTC	CASSLIFYGYTF
TRBV5-1	NA	TRBJ1-2	NA	TGCGCCAGCAGCTTGTACCAGGACAGTCCCTATGGCTACACCTTC	CASSLYQDSPYGYTF
TRBV5-6	NA	TRBJ2-1	NA	TGTGCCAGCAGCGTGGGACTCTACAATGAGCAGTTCTTC	CASSVGLYNEQFF
TRBV27	NA	TRBJ2-7	few	TGTGCCAGCAGTTTTAACTACGAGCAGTACTTC	CASSFNYEQYF
TRBV19	TRBD1	TRBJ1-3	NA	TGTGCCAGTAGCTCCTACCCCCGGGACAGGTATCGCTCTGGAAACACCATATATTTT	CASSSYPRDRYRSGNTIYF
TRBV6-6	NA	TRBJ2-7	NA	TGTGCCAGCCATCTAACACCCAGGGGCTCCTACGAGCAGTACTTC	CASHLTPRGSYEQYF
TRBV5-6	TRBD1	TRBJ2-5	NA	TGTGCCAGCAGCAGGGGACAGCCTCAAGAGACCCAGTACTTC	CASSRGQPQETQYF
TRBV10-1	TRBD1	TRBJ1-5	NA	TGCGCCAGCAGTTCCGGGACAGAATACGAGCCCCAGCATTTT	CASSSGTEYEPQHF
TRBV5-1	TRBD2	TRBJ2-1	NA	TGCGCCAGCAGCTTCAGCCCCGGGACTAACTACAATGAGCAGTTCTTC	CASSFSPGTNYNEQFF
TRBV7-2	TRBD1	TRBJ1-2	NA	TGTGCCAGCAGCTCAAGGGGGCGCAACTATGGCTACACCTTC	CASSSRGRNYGYTF
TRBV9	NA	TRBJ2-7	once	TGTGCCAGCAGCCCACTGGGACAATGGGACTACGAGCAGTACTTC	CASSPLGQWDYEQYF
TRBV28	TRBD1	TRBJ1-2	NA	TGTGCCAGCAGTGTGGGACAGGGGTTGAGCAACTATGGCTACACCTTC	CASSVGQGLSNYGYTF
TRBV4-2	NA	TRBJ2-5	NA	TGTGCCAGCAGCCAGCGGGCGGGGCCTCAAGAGACCCAGTACTTC	CASSQRAGPQETQYF
TRBV29-1	TRBD1	TRBJ1-4	NA	TGCAGCGTTCGCAGGGGGCGGAATGAAAAACTGTTTTTT	CSVRRGRNEKLFF
TRBV2	NA	TRBJ1-1	once	TGTGCCAGCAGTGTCGAGACTTCGAACACTGAAGCTTTCTTT	CASSVETSNTEAFF
TRBV7-2	NA	TRBJ2-7	NA	TGTGCCAGCAGCCCCGGGATGGCGGGGCGACAAGTCAGCTCCTACGAGCAGTACTTC	CASSPGMAGRQVSSYEQYF
TRBV11-2	NA	TRBJ1-5	NA	TGTGCCAGCAGCTTAGTAGGGGGAAACAATCAGCCCCAGCATTTT	CASSLVGGNNQPQHF
TRBV4-2	NA	TRBJ1-5	NA	TGTGCCAGCAGCCAAGGGCCCGGCCAGGGACAGCCCCAGCATTTT	CASSQGPGQGQPQHF
TRBV12-3/TRBV12-4	TRBD1	TRBJ1-3	NA	TGTGCCAGCAGTGCAGGGGGAGACACCATATATTTT	CASSAGGDTIYF